The 14 T cell receptor beta chains presented below share a single source sample, sequenced in a study of cytomegalovirus exposure and HLA in healthy donors. The PCR contained 60 Vbeta and 13 Jbeta primers. Libraries were prepared by immunoSEQ multiplex PCR; TCRdb keeps only in-frame clonotypes and omits some of them. The repertoire has about 120,000 clones, about four fifths of them found once; the top ten carry more than 1.4%. The source material was PBMCs. The receptors were sampled from a woman younger than 30 in good health and CMV-seronegative.

The chain has TRBV29-1 and TRBJ2-1; maybe TRBD1 (6 bases). This CDR3 comprises 13 residues. CDR1 SQVTM and CDR2 ANQGSEA come from the germline V gene. This CDR3 is CRAQGSAYNEQFF. The CDR3 coding sequence is TGCCGGGCCCAGGGGAGTGCCTACAATGAGCAGTTCTTC.

This chain joins TRBV9 and TRBJ1-1, with D possibly matching TRBD1 (5 bases). Trimming pared 4 bases from V and 5 bases from J, leaving 18 bases between. This CDR3 spans 15 amino acids. Per germline, CDR1 SGDLS and CDR2 YYNGEE. The CDR3: CASSTRGRGGTEAFF. The DNA for the CDR3 is TGTGCCAGCAGCACCCGGGGGAGGGGTGGGACTGAAGCTTTCTTT.

The rearrangement joins TRBV19 to TRBJ1-1; 8 bases fit TRBD1. The CDR3 covers 15 residues. Germline V lookup: CDR1 LNHDA, CDR2 SQIVND (reference sequence). V lost 4 bases, J lost 10 bases, and 14 bases stayed unmatched. DNA for the CDR3: TGTGCCAGTAGTACCTACAGGGGGGCATTAATTGGAGCTTTCTTT. Amino acid sequence: CASSTYRGALIGAFF.

This chain joins TRBV21-1 and TRBJ1-2; no DNA check was done on the table's D call, TRBD1. TRBV21-1 is an annotated pseudogene. The CDR3 totals 14 residues. CDR3 nucleotides: TGTGCCAGCAACCCGGGACAGGGGGCATGGGGCTACACCTTC. Encoded protein: CASNPGQGAWGYTF.

The chain links TRBV7-8 to TRBJ2-1; a weak D match, TRBD1 (8 bases). Germline assignment: CDR1 SGHVS and CDR2 FQNEAQ. CDR3 size: 17 residues. V shed 5 bases and J shed 2 bases, with 19 bases lying between them. The CDR3 DNA reads as TGTGCCAGCAGCCCAACAGGGGGGGCTCCTACCTACAATGAGCAGTTCTTC. Protein sequence: CASSPTGGAPTYNEQFF.

In this sample, this clone turned up a few times. This chain links TRBV5-1 with TRBJ2-6; D gene unclear. Germline V gene data show CDR1 as SGHRS and CDR2 as YFSETQ. Trimming removed 0 bases from V and 0 bases from J, with 4 bases in between. This CDR3 comprises 15 residues. The CDR3 loop reads CASSLGASGANVLTF. The CDR3 DNA sequence: TGCGCCAGCAGCTTGGGGGCCTCTGGGGCCAACGTCCTGACTTTC.

This clone was seen a few times. The gene calls are TRBV9 and TRBJ2-7; 7 bases align to TRBD2. Unmatched junction bases numbered 5, after V lost 4 bases and J lost 4 bases. Germline loops: CDR1 SGDLS, CDR2 YYNGEE. The CDR3 sequence is 13 residues long. CDR3 region: CASSSGGGYEQYF. In nucleotides, the CDR3 is TGTGCCAGCAGCTCGGGAGGCGGGTACGAGCAGTACTTC. The full variable domain, completed using reference TRBV9 and TRBJ2-7, is DSGVTQTPKHLITATGQRVTLRCSPRSGDLSVYWYQQSLDQGLQFLIQYYNGEERAKGNILERFSAQQFPDLHSELNLSSLELGDSALYFCASSSGGGYEQYFGPGTRLTVT.

The rearrangement links TRBV2 to TRBJ1-2; D remains unclear. Looked up from germline, CDR1 is SNHLY and CDR2 is FYNNEI. This CDR3 is built from 12 residues. V was cut by 1 base and J by 5 bases, with 5 bases left in between. The CDR3 DNA reads TGTGCCAGCAGTGAAGAACAGTATGGCTACACCTTC. Its translation is CASSEEQYGYTF.

This sequence joins TRBV6-5 and TRBJ2-3; D is perhaps TRBD1 (5 bases). Germline lookup yields CDR1 MNHEY and CDR2 SVGAGI. The CDR3 consists of 15 residues. Trimming stripped 5 bases from V and 1 base from J, with 13 bases between. As DNA, the CDR3 is TGTGCCAGCAGTGCGCAGGGTCGCGGCACAGATACGCAGTATTTT. Translated, it gives CASSAQGRGTDTQYF.

The chain uses TRBV6-5 and TRBJ2-1; 8 positions agree with TRBD2. Germline CDR1 reads MNHEY; CDR2 reads SVGAGI. Germline trimming cut 6 bases from V and 6 bases from J; bases unmatched to any gene: 10. There are 15 residues in the CDR3. CDR3 residues: CASSPSAGGRNEQFF. CDR3 in DNA: TGTGCCAGCAGCCCCAGCGCGGGAGGACGCAATGAGCAGTTCTTC.

This clone was detected only once. V is TRBV10-1 and J is TRBJ1-2, with 9 nucleotides matching TRBD1. Germline lookup yields CDR1 WNHNN and CDR2 SYGVQD (reference sequence). V lost 10 bases, J lost 4 bases, and 16 bases stayed unmatched. The CDR3 is made up of 16 amino acids. The CDR3 region is CATSPGGLGQGYGYTF. CDR3 nucleotide sequence: TGCGCCACGAGCCCCGGAGGACTGGGACAGGGCTATGGCTACACCTTC.

The chain is built from TRBV10-3 and TRBJ2-4; D is possibly TRBD2 (7 bases). Per germline, CDR1 ENHRY and CDR2 SYGVKD. V lost 3 bases, J lost 1 base, and 16 bases lay in between. This CDR3 spans 17 amino acids. CDR3 region: CAISDNGGHEAKNIQYF. In nucleotides, the CDR3 is TGTGCCATCAGTGATAACGGGGGGCATGAGGCCAAAAACATTCAGTACTTC.

V usage is TRBV5-1 and J usage is TRBJ1-6, with D perhaps matching TRBD1 (6 bases). V shed 5 bases and J shed 8 bases, with 14 bases lying between them. The germline V gene has CDR1 SGHRS and CDR2 YFSETQ. This CDR3 contains 14 residues. The CDR3 DNA reads as TGCGCCAGCAGGAAGGGGGACGGAGATTCACCCCTCCACTTT. Translated, it gives CASRKGDGDSPLHF.

This clone was counted only a few times. This chain uses TRBV2 with TRBJ2-2; tentative D call: TRBD2 (5 bases). V shed 7 bases and J shed 7 bases, with 16 bases lying between them. The CDR3 covers 14 residues. CDR1 is SNHLY and CDR2 is FYNNEI in the germline V gene. This CDR3 is CASKAFHSDGELFF. As DNA, the CDR3 is TGTGCCAGCAAAGCCTTTCATAGCGACGGGGAGCTGTTTTTT.